The 31 T cell receptor beta chains below all came from one sample that was sequenced in a study of T cell repertoires in cytomegalovirus infection. In TCRdb, the reads were re-called with MiXCR into one record per CDR3 protein. The sample lists about 920,000 distinct CDR3 sequences; less than 35% were seen once. These receptors' antigens are unknown. Sequencing used cultured CD8+ T cells from PBMCs, obtained from culture after CMV antigen stimulation. The receptors stem from a human donor in good health (CMV status not recorded). Some clones in this sample may be carry-over from other donors' samples.

Many counts were recorded for this clonotype. This chain connects TRBV7-2 to TRBJ2-3; 8 positions agree with TRBD2. The length of the CDR3 is 16 residues. Losses at the gene ends were 1 base for V and 0 bases for J; bases not matched to a gene: 3. Germline V gene data show CDR1 as SGHTA and CDR2 as FQGNSA. Written as DNA, the CDR3 is TGTGCCAGCAGCTTAGGGACTAGCAAAAGCACAGATACGCAGTATTTT. This translates into CASSLGTSKSTDTQYF. Supplemented by reference TRBV7-2 and TRBJ2-3, the full variable domain reads GAGVSQSPSNKVTEKGKDVELRCDPISGHTALYWYRQSLGQGLEFLIYFQGNSAPDKSGLPSDRFSAERTGGSVSTLTIQRTQQEDSAVYLCASSLGTSKSTDTQYFGPGTRLTVL.

This clonotype was counted only a few times. This sequence joins TRBV12-3 or TRBV12-4 and TRBJ2-5; unclear D gene. Trimming left V 7 bases short and J 5 bases short, with 17 bases between. CDR3 length: 14 amino acids. The CDR3 protein is CASTSYGSRETQYF. CDR3 nucleotides: TGTGCCAGCACGAGCTATGGTTCCCGGGAGACCCAGTACTTC.

This clonotype has a handful of counts. The J gene is TRBJ2-1, the V gene TRBV6-5; 7 nucleotides agree with TRBD1. Germline trimming cut 5 bases from V and 6 bases from J; bases unmatched to any gene: 4. CDR1 MNHEY and CDR2 SVGAGI come from the germline V gene. This CDR3 is 13 amino acids long. Here the CDR3 reads CASSTGVANEQFF. The CDR3 coding sequence is TGTGCCAGCAGTACAGGGGTTGCCAATGAGCAGTTCTTC.

J is TRBJ1-2 and V is TRBV7-2; D unresolved. Germline loops: CDR1 SGHTA, CDR2 FQGNSA. V was clipped by 0 bases and J by 4 bases, with 9 bases between them. This CDR3 has 14 residues. CDR3 protein: CASSLANPIYGYTF. The CDR3 nucleotides are TGTGCCAGCAGCTTAGCTAATCCCATCTATGGCTACACCTTC.

The chain is built from TRBV6-5 and TRBJ2-3, with a tentative D call TRBD1 (5 bases). V was trimmed by 0 bases and J by 0 bases, leaving 19 bases between them. This CDR3 spans 19 amino acids. Per the germline V gene, CDR1 is MNHEY and CDR2 is SVGAGI. The CDR3 sequence: CASSYSRQKLSLSTDTQYF. CDR3 sequence (DNA): TGTGCCAGCAGTTACTCGAGACAGAAACTGTCGCTTAGCACAGATACGCAGTATTTT.

This clonotype was detected only a few times. V usage is TRBV4-1 and J usage is TRBJ1-5; D uncertain. Germline loops: CDR1 MGHRA, CDR2 YSYEKL. CDR3 size: 15 residues. With 4 bases removed from V and 3 bases from J, the gap between germline ends came to 13 bases. CDR3: CASSLHRGTNQPQHF. CDR3 DNA sequence: TGCGCCAGCAGCCTCCACAGAGGCACCAATCAGCCCCAGCATTTT.

This clonotype was seen a handful of times. The chain joins TRBV12-3 or TRBV12-4 to TRBJ2-7, with 10 bases lining up with TRBD1. V lost 1 base to trimming and J lost 3 bases; unmatched junction nucleotides: 6. The CDR3 sequence is 16 residues long. CDR3 DNA: TGTGCCAGCAGTTTAGTTATGGACAGGGGGTACTACGAGCAGTACTTC. Its translation: CASSLVMDRGYYEQYF.

This CDR3 reads CASSPRDRGITEQFF. The CDR3 coding sequence is TGTGCCAGCAGCCCCCGGGACAGGGGAATTACTGAGCAGTTCTTC. V and J are TRBV7-6 and TRBJ2-1, with 10 positions matching TRBD1. This CDR3 is 15 amino acids long. The J segment lost 9 bases and the V segment lost 5 bases, leaving 10 bases of the junction unmatched. The germline CDR1 and CDR2 sequences are SGHVS and FNYEAQ.

This clonotype was seen a few times. The chain carries TRBV12-3 or TRBV12-4 and TRBJ2-7, with D possibly called TRBD1 or TRBD2 (5 bases each). Between the trimmed V and J ends, which lost 3 bases and 5 bases, there was a span of 20 bases. This CDR3 spans 16 amino acids. This chain's CDR3 is CASSFSIRGVGDEQYF. The CDR3 nucleotides read TGTGCCAGCAGTTTCTCGATTCGAGGAGTGGGGGACGAGCAGTACTTC.

The chain links TRBV10-3 to TRBJ1-4, with 10 positions matching TRBD1. CDR1 is ENHRY and CDR2 is SYGVKD in the germline V gene. J lost 4 bases, V lost 4 bases, and 6 bases had no gene match. This CDR3 region has 16 residues. This chain's CDR3 is CAISARDRGINEKLFF. CDR3 in DNA: TGTGCCATCAGTGCCCGGGACAGGGGTATTAATGAAAAACTGTTTTTT.

This clonotype was counted a few times. CDR3 nucleotides: TGTGCCAGCAGGACGGCCGGAGATACGCAGTATTTT. Its protein is CASRTAGDTQYF. The V gene is TRBV12-3 or TRBV12-4, the J gene TRBJ2-3; D is undetermined. Trimming stripped 6 bases from V and 5 bases from J, with 9 bases between. This CDR3 region has 12 residues.

This chain joins TRBV27 and TRBJ1-6; 10 bases map to TRBD1. The CDR3 is made up of 18 amino acids. From germline, CDR1 is MNHEY and CDR2 SMNVEV (reference sequence). The trim removed 5 bases at V and 8 bases at J, leaving 15 bases unmatched. The CDR3 sequence is CASSGTGTGAGIDSPLHF. The CDR3 DNA reads TGTGCCAGCAGTGGTACCGGGACAGGGGCCGGTATTGATTCACCCCTCCACTTT.

The chain has TRBV3-1 and TRBJ1-5; possible D gene TRBD1, 5 bases. V dropped 1 base and J dropped 0 bases, with 22 bases sitting between them. Germline loops: CDR1 LGHDT, CDR2 YNNKEL (reference sequence). The CDR3 is 20 amino acids. This chain's CDR3 is CASSQGPREDVVYSNQPQHF. In DNA, the CDR3 is TGTGCCAGCAGCCAAGGGCCCAGGGAAGACGTAGTCTATAGCAATCAGCCCCAGCATTTT. The full variable domain, in which reference TRBV3-1 and TRBJ1-5 provide the parts outside the CDR3, is DTAVSQTPKYLVTQMGNDKSIKCEQNLGHDTMYWYKQDSKKFLKIMFSYNNKELIINETVPNRFSPKSPDKAHLNLHINSLELGDSAVYFCASSQGPREDVVYSNQPQHFGDGTRLSIL.

This clonotype appeared a few times. V gene TRBV20-1 combines with J gene TRBJ2-2; no firm D call. This CDR3 is 14 amino acids long. Germline-derived CDR1 and CDR2 are DFQATT and SNEGSKA (reference sequence). Trimming cost V 0 bases and J 9 bases, with 14 bases left between them. As DNA, the CDR3 is TGCAGTGCTAGAGATCTCCACGGCCGACGGGAGCTGTTTTTT. Its translation: CSARDLHGRRELFF.

This rearrangement joins TRBV27 to TRBJ1-5, with 9 bases identical to TRBD1. CDR3 length equals 15 residues. Germline V gene data show CDR1 as MNHEY and CDR2 as SMNVEV (reference sequence). The V and J ends lost 5 bases and 5 bases, in that order; junction bases with no gene match: 7. CDR3 nucleotides: TGTGCCAGCAGTATCCGGACAGGGGTGCATCAGCCCCAGCATTTT. Amino acid sequence: CASSIRTGVHQPQHF.

V is TRBV11-2 and J is TRBJ2-5; the D is unclear. The CDR3 has 15 residues. V was trimmed by 1 base and J by 2 bases, leaving 11 bases between them. The germline gives CDR1 SGHAT, CDR2 FQNNGV. The CDR3 nucleotides read TGTGCCAGCAGCTTAGGGTTCCGCAGTCAAGAGACCCAGTACTTC. The encoded protein is CASSLGFRSQETQYF.

V is TRBV19 and J is TRBJ1-1, with TRBD1 as a possible D gene (5 bases). Deletions cut 7 bases from V and 1 base from J, with 16 bases between. The germline V gene encodes CDR1 LNHDA and CDR2 SQIVND (reference sequence). The CDR3 covers 15 residues. CDR3 residues: CASTFKVGPNTEAFF. The CDR3 DNA reads as TGTGCCAGTACCTTTAAAGTGGGGCCGAACACTGAAGCTTTCTTT.

The gene calls are TRBV27 and TRBJ2-6; no reliable D call. The CDR3 is 17 amino acids. The V and J ends lost 2 bases and 2 bases respectively, with 13 bases between them. In germline, CDR1 is MNHEY, CDR2 SMNVEV (reference sequence). The CDR3 DNA is TGTGCCAGCAGTTTACTCCCCCAGTACCCTGGGGCCAACGTCCTGACTTTC. The encoded protein is CASSLLPQYPGANVLTF. Full variable domain (remainder filled in from reference TRBV27 and TRBJ2-6): EAQVTQNPRYLITVTGKKLTVTCSQNMNHEYMSWYRQDPGLGLRQIYYSMNVEVTDKGDVPEGYKVSRKEKRNFPLILESPSPNQTSLYFCASSLLPQYPGANVLTFGAGSRLTVL.

A single count supports this clonotype. The chain has TRBV29-1 and TRBJ2-3, with TRBD1 matching 7 bases. Germline assignment: CDR1 SQVTM and CDR2 ANQGSEA. V lost 5 bases to trimming and J lost 4 bases; unmatched junction nucleotides: 6. The CDR3 totals 13 residues. CDR3 nucleotides: TGCAGCGTTCCTACAGGGGCTTCAGATACGCAGTATTTT. Translation gives CSVPTGASDTQYF.

This sequence joins TRBV4-1 and TRBJ1-1; D not resolved. V was cut by 0 bases and J by 1 base, with 9 bases left in between. CDR3 length equals 15 residues. Germline CDR1 reads MGHRA; CDR2 reads YSYEKL. The chain's CDR3 is CASSQEIRGNTEAFF. CDR3 coding DNA: TGCGCCAGCAGCCAAGAAATACGTGGGAACACTGAAGCTTTCTTT.

This clonotype turned up a few times. The J gene is TRBJ1-1, the V gene TRBV19; D call uncertain. There are 10 residues in the CDR3. Trimming pared 10 bases from V and 8 bases from J, leaving 11 bases between. Germline CDR1 LNHDA, CDR2 SQIVND (reference sequence). The CDR3 spells CATFGPEAFF. The DNA of the CDR3 is TGTGCCACTTTCGGACCCGAAGCTTTCTTT.

This clonotype was picked up many times. This sequence joins TRBV7-6 and TRBJ1-1, with D perhaps TRBD1 (5 bases). Germline assignment: CDR1 SGHVS and CDR2 FNYEAQ. The ends were cut back, 7 bases at V and 1 base at J, with 13 bases in the middle. The CDR3 is 14 residues long. Here the CDR3 reads CASTEDGGNTEAFF. DNA of the CDR3: TGTGCCAGCACCGAGGACGGGGGGAACACTGAAGCTTTCTTT. The entire variable domain, with the rest obtained from reference TRBV7-6 and TRBJ1-1, is as follows: GAGVSQSPRYKVTKRGQDVALRCDPISGHVSLYWYRQALGQGPEFLTYFNYEAQQDKSGLPNDRFSAERPEGSISTLTIQRTEQRDSAMYRCASTEDGGNTEAFFGQGTRLTVV.

The chain links TRBV7-6 to TRBJ1-1; unclear D gene. V was shortened by 0 bases and J by 1 base, with 6 bases between the two germline ends. Germline assignment: CDR1 SGHVS and CDR2 FNYEAQ. The CDR3 is 14 amino acids. In nucleotides, the CDR3 is TGTGCCAGCAGCTTAGCCTATCCGAACACTGAAGCTTTCTTT. This encodes CASSLAYPNTEAFF.

V usage is TRBV11-1 and J usage is TRBJ1-1; D is unresolved. Germline CDR1 reads SGHAT; CDR2 reads FQDESV (reference sequence). The V gene lost 5 bases and the J gene lost 4 bases, with 11 bases spanning the gap. The CDR3 has 13 amino acids. The DNA of the CDR3 is TGTGCCAGCAGCACCCGGTGGAGCACTGAAGCTTTCTTT. This encodes CASSTRWSTEAFF. Supplemented by reference TRBV11-1 and TRBJ1-1, the full variable domain reads EAEVAQSPRYKITEKSQAVAFWCDPISGHATLYWYRQILGQGPELLVQFQDESVVDDSQLPKDRFSAERLKGVDSTLKIQPAELGDSAMYLCASSTRWSTEAFFGQGTRLTVV.

The chain combines TRBV20-1 with TRBJ1-6; 9 bases map to TRBD1. Trimming took 3 bases from V and 8 from J; bases not matched to a gene: 8. The CDR3 is made up of 15 amino acids. Germline values: CDR1 DFQATT, CDR2 SNEGSKA (reference sequence). CDR3 region: CSARDYRGLDSPLHF. The CDR3 bases are TGCAGTGCTAGGGATTACAGGGGGCTTGATTCACCCCTCCACTTT.

In this sample, this clonotype turned up a few times. The chain recombines TRBV4-1 with TRBJ1-2, with D unclear. The CDR3 is 15 residues long. Looked up from germline, CDR1 is MGHRA and CDR2 is YSYEKL. Trimming shortened V by 1 base and J by 2 bases, and 11 bases separated the two germline ends. The CDR3 here is CASSQVITSNYGYTF. The DNA for the CDR3 is TGCGCCAGCAGCCAAGTGATTACATCCAACTATGGCTACACCTTC.

V gene TRBV9 combines with J gene TRBJ2-3; 8 bases map to TRBD1. With 2 bases clipped from V and 4 bases from J, the junction kept 3 bases outside the gene matches. This CDR3 spans 14 amino acids. The germline V gene encodes CDR1 SGDLS and CDR2 YYNGEE. The CDR3 sequence is CASSVGRGPDTQYF. The CDR3 region has the DNA TGTGCCAGCAGCGTGGGCAGGGGGCCAGATACGCAGTATTTT.

The chain carries TRBV29-1 and TRBJ2-5; a weak D match, TRBD1 (6 bases). CDR3 length equals 14 residues. The germline CDR1 and CDR2 sequences are SQVTM and ANQGSEA. The ends were cut back, 0 bases at V and 4 bases at J, with 12 bases in the middle. CDR3 nucleotide sequence: TGCAGCGTTGAAGATCGAGGGGGTGGAGAGACCCAGTACTTC. Protein: CSVEDRGGGETQYF.

This clonotype was seen a handful of times. The chain joins TRBV12-3 or TRBV12-4 to TRBJ2-3, with a weak D call TRBD2 (6 bases). The CDR3 covers 16 residues. V gave up 4 bases and J gave up 2 bases, with 16 bases separating them. CDR3 region: CASSWGWGVPTDTQYF. Written as DNA, the CDR3 is TGTGCCAGCAGTTGGGGATGGGGGGTACCCACAGATACGCAGTATTTT.

The rearrangement links TRBV19 to TRBJ1-6; tentatively, D is TRBD1 (5 bases). The CDR3 covers 18 residues. Germline assignment: CDR1 LNHDA and CDR2 SQIVND (reference sequence). V lost 4 bases and J lost 3, with 19 bases in between. CDR3 amino acids: CASSRRNRRDDYNSPLHF. DNA for the CDR3: TGTGCCAGTAGTAGAAGAAACCGACGGGACGACTATAATTCACCCCTCCACTTT.

The chain combines TRBV19 with TRBJ1-4, with 9 bases identical to TRBD1. V gave up 10 bases and J gave up 6 bases; unmatched junction bases: 6. This CDR3 has 13 amino acids. Germline V lookup: CDR1 LNHDA, CDR2 SQIVND (reference sequence). CDR3 sequence reads: CATLDRGDEKLFF. The CDR3 DNA is TGTGCCACCTTGGACAGGGGTGATGAAAAACTGTTTTTT.